This T cell receptor beta chain is from a study of Graves' ophthalmopathy and Graves' hyperthyroidism. Findings and caveats of the study: Blood contained most expanded thyroid clonotypes exceeding 0.001 frequency.

Ophthalmopathy was moderately-to-severely active, CAS at least 3, NOSPECS at least 4, lasting under 3 months. Beta-chain TCR CDR3 regions were amplified from RNA transcripts. RT-PCR with HTBI primers came first, then second-round multiplex PCR. TCRdb re-derived calls from the multiplex PCR reads in MiXCR, one entry per CDR3 protein. Here the sample spans over 45,000 distinct CDR3 sequences, around 45% being singletons. V was trimmed by 3 bases and J by 8 bases, leaving 13 bases between them. CDR1 and CDR2 from the germline V gene are DFQATT and SNEGSKA (reference sequence). The CDR3 has 13 amino acids. Judged by abundance, this clonotype is medium-sized (0.01 to 0.1%). What it binds is unknown.

The J gene is TRBJ1-4, the V gene TRBV20-1; possibly TRBD1 for D (6 bases). The receptor was derived from an adult man with Graves' ophthalmopathy. The sequencing input was peripheral blood. The CDR3 is CSARLGAREKLFF. Written as DNA, the CDR3 is TGCAGTGCTAGGCTGGGGGCGAGGGAAAAACTGTTTTTT.